This T cell receptor beta chain is from a study of cytomegalovirus exposure and HLA in healthy donors. About the research overall: Tens of millions of unique TCRs, all from HLA-typed donors, were included in an early release of the data.

The germline V and J ends were trimmed by 4 bases and 4 bases, with 10 bases remaining between them. CDR1 and CDR2 (germline): SEHNR, FQNEAQ (reference sequence). CDR3 length: 13 amino acids. PCR employed 60 Vbeta and 13 Jbeta primers. Profiling relied on immunoSEQ multiplex PCR, and the TCRdb table lists in-frame clones only, not all of them. The table has approximately 270,000 clones, about 80% seen once; the top ten hold approximately 0.3%. Donors were ostensibly healthy at sampling, although undocumented immune exposures were probable. The sequence came from a girl aged 2-10 years in good health and CMV-seronegative. The rearrangement uses TRBV7-9 and TRBJ2-5, with D possibly TRBD1 on 5 matching bases. The specimen sequenced was PBMCs. The CDR3 coding sequence is TGTGCCAGCAGCTACCAGGGCCCAGAGACCCAGTACTTC. Its translation: CASSYQGPETQYF.